This T cell receptor beta chain was recorded in a study of regulatory T cells in long-lasting Graves disease. Whole-study results and caveats: It was peripheral blood alone, not thyroid tissue, that was studied. Persistent patients shared more public clonotypes (about 2,700) than new patients (966).

Building the TCR beta libraries relied on iRepertoire HTBI primers, and CDR3 regions underwent Arm-PCR. TCRdb re-analysed the multiplex PCR reads in MiXCR, keeping a single row per CDR3 protein. In the table there are around 450,000 distinct CDR3 sequences, about 22% of which are singletons. The germline CDR1 and CDR2 sequences are MDHEN and SYDVKM. V lost 5 bases to trimming and J lost 7 bases; unmatched junction nucleotides: 20. The CDR3 is 19 amino acids. Time point denoted: persistent/refractory GD, antithyroid drugs over 5 years with positive TRAb. PBMC-derived RNA was used for the TCR library. This clonotype was counted only a few times. What it binds is unknown.

The rearrangement joins TRBV28 to TRBJ2-2; 9 bases map to TRBD2. The sequence was obtained from a female donor with Graves disease. This specimen was peripheral blood mononuclear cells (PBMCs), taken when the disease was refractory, from a patient treated with antithyroid drugs. DNA of the CDR3: TGTGCCAGCAGTCCCCCTATGATGGGCGGGAGGGCCCCTTACGGGGAGCTGTTTTTT. This codes for CASSPPMMGGRAPYGELFF.